These 9 T cell receptor beta chains came from one sample sequenced in a study of T cell repertoires in cytomegalovirus infection. TCRdb reprocessed the reads via MiXCR and lists one record per CDR3 protein. The table records more than 400,000 distinct CDR3 sequences, approximately 26% of them present only once. The sample consisted of PBMCs. The receptors were gathered from a human donor in good health (CMV status not recorded). Some clones in this sample may be carry-over from other donors' samples.

In DNA, the CDR3 is TGTGCCAGCAGCGCGGAGGAGGGCAATGAGCAGTTCTTC. Translation gives CASSAEEGNEQFF. V gene TRBV11-3 combines with J gene TRBJ2-1; TRBD2 is a possible D gene (6 bases). Germline loops: CDR1 SGHNT, CDR2 YENEEA. This CDR3 spans 13 amino acids. V lost 5 bases to trimming and J lost 6 bases, with 11 bases between them.

The chain recombines TRBV20-1 with TRBJ2-5; D call uncertain. This CDR3 comprises 14 residues. The V end was cut by 1 base, the J end by 0 bases, with 9 bases between. CDR1 and CDR2 (germline): DFQATT, SNEGSKA (reference sequence). CDR3 nucleotide sequence: TGCAGTGCTAGAGCCGGGTCGGACCAAGAGACCCAGTACTTC. The encoded protein is CSARAGSDQETQYF.

This clonotype was observed a few times. The chain is built from TRBV6-2 or TRBV6-3 and TRBJ2-1; D may be TRBD2 (6 bases). CDR1 and CDR2 (germline): MNHEY, SVGEGT. The CDR3 is made up of 15 amino acids. V was pared by 2 bases and J by 7 bases, with 15 bases between. The CDR3 sequence is CASSYPFGSGNEQFF. Here the CDR3 DNA reads TGTGCCAGCAGTTACCCCTTCGGGAGCGGAAATGAGCAGTTCTTC.

The chain has TRBV12-3 or TRBV12-4 and TRBJ2-5; D possibly corresponds to TRBD1 (6 bases). The CDR3 covers 14 residues. V shed 6 bases and J shed 4 bases, with 15 bases lying between them. The CDR3 coding sequence is TGTGCCAGCAGCCCGATGCGGACAGCAGAGACCCAGTACTTC. Amino acid sequence: CASSPMRTAETQYF.

The chain is built from TRBV6-1 and TRBJ2-1; TRBD1 agrees at 10 bases. V was pared by 6 bases and J by 4 bases, with 6 bases of the junction left unmatched. CDR1 MNHNS and CDR2 SASEGT come from the germline V gene. The CDR3 is made up of 15 amino acids. DNA of the CDR3: TGTGCCAGCAGGCGGACAGGGGGTTCGTACAATGAGCAGTTCTTC. Protein product: CASRRTGGSYNEQFF.

V is TRBV24-1 and J is TRBJ2-1, with 12 positions matching TRBD2. CDR1 KGHDR and CDR2 SFDVKD come from the germline V gene. This CDR3 region has 16 residues. With 4 bases clipped from V and 6 bases from J, the junction kept 6 bases outside the gene matches. CDR3 in amino acids: CATSDQTSGSFNEQFF. CDR3 DNA: TGTGCCACCAGTGACCAGACTAGCGGGAGTTTCAATGAGCAGTTCTTC.

This clonotype was counted once. The chain uses TRBV12-3 or TRBV12-4 and TRBJ2-3; 7 nucleotides line up with TRBD1. This CDR3 has 15 amino acids. J was trimmed by 4 bases and V by 5 bases; bases with no gene match: 9. The CDR3 DNA reads TGTGCCAGCAGTATCGGACAGGTCCGGGCAGATACGCAGTATTTT. This encodes CASSIGQVRADTQYF.

This clonotype was seen more than once but under ten times. This chain links TRBV7-9 with TRBJ2-1; perhaps TRBD2 as D (5 bases). Germline V gene sequence: CDR1 SEHNR, CDR2 FQNEAQ (reference sequence). This CDR3 has 11 residues. V shed 5 bases and J shed 10 bases, with 9 bases lying between them. The CDR3 nucleotides are TGTGCCAGCAGCCGAACGGGGGAGCAGTTCTTC. Amino acid sequence: CASSRTGEQFF.

The J gene is TRBJ2-7, the V gene TRBV5-1; D possibly corresponds to TRBD2 (5 bases). This CDR3 is 14 amino acids long. CDR1 and CDR2 from the germline V gene are SGHRS and YFSETQ. V lost 0 bases, J lost 6 bases, and 13 bases lay in between. CDR3 protein: CASSLGYGVGEQYV. For the CDR3, the DNA is TGCGCCAGCAGCTTGGGGTACGGGGTTGGCGAGCAGTACGTC.